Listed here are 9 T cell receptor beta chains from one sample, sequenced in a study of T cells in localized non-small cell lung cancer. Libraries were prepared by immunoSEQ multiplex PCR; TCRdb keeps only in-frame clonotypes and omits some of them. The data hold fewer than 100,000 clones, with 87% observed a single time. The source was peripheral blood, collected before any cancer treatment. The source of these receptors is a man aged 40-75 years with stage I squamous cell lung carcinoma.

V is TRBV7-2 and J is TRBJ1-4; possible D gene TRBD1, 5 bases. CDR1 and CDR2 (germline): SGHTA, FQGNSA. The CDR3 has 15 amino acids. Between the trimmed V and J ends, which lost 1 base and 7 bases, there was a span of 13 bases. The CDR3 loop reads CASSLVRAGSEKLFF. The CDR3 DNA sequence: TGTGCCAGCAGCTTAGTCAGGGCAGGGAGTGAAAAACTGTTTTTT. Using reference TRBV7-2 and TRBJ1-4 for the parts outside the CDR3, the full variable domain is GAGVSQSPSNKVTEKGKDVELRCDPISGHTALYWYRQSLGQGLEFLIYFQGNSAPDKSGLPSDRFSAERTGGSVSTLTIQRTQQEDSAVYLCASSLVRAGSEKLFFGSGTQLSVL.

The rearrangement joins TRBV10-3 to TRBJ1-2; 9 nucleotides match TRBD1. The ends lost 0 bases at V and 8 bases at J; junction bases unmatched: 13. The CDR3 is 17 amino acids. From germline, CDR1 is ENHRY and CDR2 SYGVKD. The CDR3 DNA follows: TGTGCCATCAGTGAGTCGTCAGGGACAGGGATTGTTAGAGGCTACACCTTC. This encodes CAISESSGTGIVRGYTF.

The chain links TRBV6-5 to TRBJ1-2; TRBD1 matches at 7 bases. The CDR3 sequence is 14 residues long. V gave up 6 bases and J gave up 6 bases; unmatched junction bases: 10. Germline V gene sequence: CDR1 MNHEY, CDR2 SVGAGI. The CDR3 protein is CASSPQGGKDGYTF. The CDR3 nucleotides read TGTGCCAGCAGCCCCCAGGGGGGGAAGGATGGCTACACCTTC.

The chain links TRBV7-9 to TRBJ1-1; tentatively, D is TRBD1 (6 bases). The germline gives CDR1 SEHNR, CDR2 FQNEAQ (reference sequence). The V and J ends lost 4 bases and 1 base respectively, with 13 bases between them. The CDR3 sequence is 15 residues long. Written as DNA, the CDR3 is TGTGCCAGCAGCTCCCAGGGGAAGGGGAACACTGAAGCTTTCTTT. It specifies CASSSQGKGNTEAFF.

The CDR3 region has the DNA TGTGCCAGCAGCGCGGGACCTATTCTCTCCTACGAGCAGTACTTC. Encoded protein: CASSAGPILSYEQYF. This rearrangement joins TRBV2 to TRBJ2-7; D is possibly TRBD2 (6 bases). Trimming cost V 6 bases and J 0 bases, with 15 bases left between them. Germline CDR1 and CDR2: SNHLY and FYNNEI. This CDR3 has 15 amino acids.

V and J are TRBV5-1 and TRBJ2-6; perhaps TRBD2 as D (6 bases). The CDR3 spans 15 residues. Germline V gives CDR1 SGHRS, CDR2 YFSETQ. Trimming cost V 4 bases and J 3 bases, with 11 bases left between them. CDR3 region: CASSPQGLGANVLTF. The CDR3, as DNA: TGCGCCAGCAGCCCCCAGGGACTTGGGGCCAACGTCCTGACTTTC.

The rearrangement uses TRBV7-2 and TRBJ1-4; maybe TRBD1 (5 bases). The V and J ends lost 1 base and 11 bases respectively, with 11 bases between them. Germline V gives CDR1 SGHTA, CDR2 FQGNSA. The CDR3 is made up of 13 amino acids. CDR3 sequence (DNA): TGTGCCAGCAGCTTAGGGCAGGGAAGCAAACTGTTTTTT. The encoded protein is CASSLGQGSKLFF.

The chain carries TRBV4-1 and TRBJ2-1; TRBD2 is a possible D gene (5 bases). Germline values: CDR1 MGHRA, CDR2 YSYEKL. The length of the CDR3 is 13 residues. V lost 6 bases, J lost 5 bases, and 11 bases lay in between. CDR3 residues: CASSIYGNNEQFF. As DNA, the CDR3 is TGCGCCAGCAGTATTTACGGGAACAATGAGCAGTTCTTC.

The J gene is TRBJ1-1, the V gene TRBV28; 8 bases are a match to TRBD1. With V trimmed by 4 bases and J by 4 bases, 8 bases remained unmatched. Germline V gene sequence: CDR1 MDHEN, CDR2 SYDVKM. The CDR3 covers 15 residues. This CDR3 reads CASSSFGQGLTEAFF. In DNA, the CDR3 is TGTGCCAGCAGTTCCTTTGGACAGGGTCTCACTGAAGCTTTCTTT.